The rows below give T cell receptor beta chains drawn from one sample of a study of tumor-infiltrating lymphocytes in primary liver carcinoma. TCRdb redid the calling of the multiplex PCR reads with MiXCR, one entry per CDR3 protein. The sample contains 310,000 or so distinct CDR3 sequences, around three fifths of which appear only once. The source material was peripheral blood. The receptors stem from a man aged 35 to 55 with primary liver carcinoma and hepatitis B virus infection. CDR3s include the opening cysteine and the closing phenylalanine or tryptophan. Fields, in order: V gene, clone size, J gene, D gene, CDR3 length, CDR3 protein, CDR3 DNA. The D gene is left open where the match is weak. Clone sizes are given selectively: once, few, many, or a class where the clone is expanded.

>TRBV11-2|many|TRBJ2-3|-|15
CASSFAGTRPDTQYF
TGTGCCAGCAGCTTCGCCGGGACAAGGCCAGATACGCAGTATTTT
>TRBV30|-|TRBJ2-1|TRBD2|14
CAWGTSGRASAQFF
TGTGCCTGGGGGACTAGCGGGAGGGCCTCAGCGCAGTTCTTC
>TRBV11-3|-|TRBJ2-7|-|14
CASSLGPSSYELYF
TGTGCCAGCAGCTTAGGCCCCAGCTCCTACGAGTTGTACTTC
>TRBV11-1|-|TRBJ2-1|TRBD2|15
CASSRGLTGVNEQFF
TGTGCCAGCAGCCGGGGACTAACGGGAGTCAATGAGCAGTTCTTC
>TRBV5-1|few|TRBJ2-7|-|15
CASSFGRTSSYEQYF
TGCGCCAGCAGCTTCGGCAGGACGAGCTCCTACGAGCAGTACTTC
>TRBV5-6|many|TRBJ2-7|-|13
CASSRRFDYEQYF
TGTGCCAGCAGCCGAAGGTTCGACTACGAGCAGTACTTC
>TRBV6-6|-|TRBJ2-3|-|13
CATNSPSTDTQYF
TGTGCCACCAATAGTCCTAGCACAGATACGCAGTATTTT
>TRBV29-1|many|TRBJ2-7|-|12
CSVVRESYEQYF
TGCAGCGTTGTGAGGGAGTCCTACGAGCAGTACTTC
>TRBV7-9|few|TRBJ2-5|-|14
CASSLQAIQETQYF
TGTGCCAGCAGCTTGCAGGCCATCCAAGAGACCCAGTACTTC
>TRBV11-2|-|TRBJ2-1|-|17
CASSLVPTVSSYNGQFF
TGTGCCAGCAGCTTAGTTCCGACAGTGAGCTCCTACAATGGGCAGTTCTTC
>TRBV11-3|-|TRBJ2-7|-|18
CASSVGLADSTGAYEQYF
TGTGCTAGCAGCGTTGGACTAGCAGATTCCACAGGGGCCTACGAGCAGTACTTC
>TRBV11-1|-|TRBJ1-1|-|13
CASSSHMNADAFF
TGTGCCAGCAGCTCCCACATGAACGCTGATGCTTTCTTT
>TRBV5-4|-|TRBJ1-6|TRBD1|16
CANSIGQATYNSPLHF
TGTGCCAACAGCATAGGACAGGCGACTTATAATTCACCCCTCCACTTT
>TRBV6-6|-|TRBJ2-7|TRBD2|15
CASSSPGLASYEQYF
TGTGCCAGCAGTTCGCCTGGACTAGCCTCCTACGAGCAGTACTTC
>TRBV12-3/TRBV12-4|-|TRBJ1-1|-|13
CASSLHENTEALF
TGTGCCAGCAGTTTGCATGAAAACACTGAAGCTCTCTTT
>TRBV11-3|many|TRBJ2-2|-|14
CASSSVSHTGELFF
TGTGCCAGCAGCTCGGTATCTCACACCGGGGAGCTGTTTTTT
>TRBV6-2/TRBV6-3|many|TRBJ2-1|-|15
CASETGFSSYNEQFF
TGTGCCAGCGAAACGGGCTTCAGCTCCTACAATGAGCAGTTCTTC
>TRBV6-5|many|TRBJ2-7|TRBD2|16
CASSPPTSDSSYEQYF
TGTGCCAGCAGTCCGCCAACTAGCGATAGCTCCTACGAGCAGTACTTC